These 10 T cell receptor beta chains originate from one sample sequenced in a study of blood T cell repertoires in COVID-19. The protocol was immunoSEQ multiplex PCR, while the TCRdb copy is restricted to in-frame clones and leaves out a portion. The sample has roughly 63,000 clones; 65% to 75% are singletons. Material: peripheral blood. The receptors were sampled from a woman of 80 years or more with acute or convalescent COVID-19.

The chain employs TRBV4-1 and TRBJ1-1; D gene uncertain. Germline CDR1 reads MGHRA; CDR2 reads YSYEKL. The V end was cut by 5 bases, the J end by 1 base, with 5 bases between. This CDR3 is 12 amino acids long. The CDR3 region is CASSSKNTEAFF. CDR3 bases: TGCGCCAGCAGCTCCAAGAACACTGAAGCTTTCTTT.

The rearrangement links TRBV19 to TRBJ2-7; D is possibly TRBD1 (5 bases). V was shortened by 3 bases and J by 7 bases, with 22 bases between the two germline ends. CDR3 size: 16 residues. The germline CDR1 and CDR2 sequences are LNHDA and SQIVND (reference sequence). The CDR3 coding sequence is TGTGCCAGTAGTATGAGTTTGGCAGGGTCAATGCGGGAGCAGTACTTC. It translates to CASSMSLAGSMREQYF.

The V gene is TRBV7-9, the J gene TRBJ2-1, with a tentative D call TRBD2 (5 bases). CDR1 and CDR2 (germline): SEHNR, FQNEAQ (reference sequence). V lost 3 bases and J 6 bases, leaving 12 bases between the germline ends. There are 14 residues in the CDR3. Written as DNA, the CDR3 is TGTGCCAGCAGCTTCGGGGTCCGGGGCAATGAGCAGTTCTTC. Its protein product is CASSFGVRGNEQFF.

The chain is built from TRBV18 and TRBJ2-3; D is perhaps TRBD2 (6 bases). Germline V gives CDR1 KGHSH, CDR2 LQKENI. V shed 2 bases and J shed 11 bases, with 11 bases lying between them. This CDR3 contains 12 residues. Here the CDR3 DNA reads TGTGCCAGCTCACCAAGAGCGGGTGTGCAGTATTTT. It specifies CASSPRAGVQYF.

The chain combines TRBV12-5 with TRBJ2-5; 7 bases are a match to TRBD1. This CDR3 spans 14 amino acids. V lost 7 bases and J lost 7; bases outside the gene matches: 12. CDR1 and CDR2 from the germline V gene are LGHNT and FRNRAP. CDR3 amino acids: CASALRDSHGTQYF. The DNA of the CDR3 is TGTGCTAGTGCCCTCCGGGACAGTCATGGGACCCAGTACTTC. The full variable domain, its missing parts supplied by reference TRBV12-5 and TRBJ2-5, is DARVTQTPRHKVTEMGQEVTMRCQPILGHNTVFWYRQTMMQGLELLAYFRNRAPLDDSGMPKDRFSAEMPDATLATLKIQPSEPRDSAVYFCASALRDSHGTQYFGPGTRLLVL.

The CDR3 nucleotides are TGCGCCAGCAGCCTGCATAGCGGGGGCACAGATACGCAGTATTTT. This sequence encodes CASSLHSGGTDTQYF. This chain connects TRBV4-1 to TRBJ2-3, with 8 bases fitting TRBD2. The CDR3 contains 15 residues. Unmatched junction bases numbered 4, after V lost 4 bases and J lost 1 base. Germline V gene data show CDR1 as MGHRA and CDR2 as YSYEKL.

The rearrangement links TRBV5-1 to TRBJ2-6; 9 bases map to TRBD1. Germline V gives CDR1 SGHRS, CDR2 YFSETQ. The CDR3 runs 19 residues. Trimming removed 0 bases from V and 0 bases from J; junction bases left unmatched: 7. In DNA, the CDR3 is TGCGCCAGCAGCTTGGAGGGACAGGGACACTTCTCTGGGGCCAACGTCCTGACTTTC. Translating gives CASSLEGQGHFSGANVLTF.

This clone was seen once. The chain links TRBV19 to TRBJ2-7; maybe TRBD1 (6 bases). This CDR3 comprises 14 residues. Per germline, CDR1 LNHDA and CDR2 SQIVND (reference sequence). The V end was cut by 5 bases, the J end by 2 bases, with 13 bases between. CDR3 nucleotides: TGTGCCAGTAGTGACAGGCAGGGACCCTACGAGCAGTACTTC. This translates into CASSDRQGPYEQYF.

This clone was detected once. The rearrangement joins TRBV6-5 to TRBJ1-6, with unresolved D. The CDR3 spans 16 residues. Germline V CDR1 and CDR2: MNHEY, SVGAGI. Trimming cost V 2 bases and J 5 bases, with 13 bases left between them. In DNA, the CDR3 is TGTGCCAGCAGTTACGTCGGGTTGAGGGATAATTCACCCCTCCACTTT. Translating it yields CASSYVGLRDNSPLHF.

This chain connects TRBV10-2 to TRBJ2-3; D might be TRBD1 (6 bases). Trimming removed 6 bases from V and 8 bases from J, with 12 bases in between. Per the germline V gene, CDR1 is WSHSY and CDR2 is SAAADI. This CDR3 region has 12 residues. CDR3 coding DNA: TGCGCCAGCAGCCACAGGGAAACTACGCAGTATTTT. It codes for CASSHRETTQYF.